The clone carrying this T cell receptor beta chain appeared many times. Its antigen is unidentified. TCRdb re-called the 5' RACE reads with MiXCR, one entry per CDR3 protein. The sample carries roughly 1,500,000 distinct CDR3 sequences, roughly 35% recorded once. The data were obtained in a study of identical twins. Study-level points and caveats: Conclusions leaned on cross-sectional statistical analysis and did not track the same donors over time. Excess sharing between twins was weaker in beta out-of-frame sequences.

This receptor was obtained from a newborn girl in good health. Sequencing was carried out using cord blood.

The CDR3 here is CSVEWGIHDEQYF. The DNA of the CDR3 is TGCAGCGTTGAGTGGGGGATCCACGACGAGCAGTACTTC. The V and J genes are TRBV29-1 and TRBJ2-7; D might be TRBD1 or TRBD2, each matching 5 bases. V was cut by 3 bases and J by 5 bases, with 14 bases left in between. Per the germline V gene, CDR1 is SQVTM and CDR2 is ANQGSEA. The length of the CDR3 is 13 residues.